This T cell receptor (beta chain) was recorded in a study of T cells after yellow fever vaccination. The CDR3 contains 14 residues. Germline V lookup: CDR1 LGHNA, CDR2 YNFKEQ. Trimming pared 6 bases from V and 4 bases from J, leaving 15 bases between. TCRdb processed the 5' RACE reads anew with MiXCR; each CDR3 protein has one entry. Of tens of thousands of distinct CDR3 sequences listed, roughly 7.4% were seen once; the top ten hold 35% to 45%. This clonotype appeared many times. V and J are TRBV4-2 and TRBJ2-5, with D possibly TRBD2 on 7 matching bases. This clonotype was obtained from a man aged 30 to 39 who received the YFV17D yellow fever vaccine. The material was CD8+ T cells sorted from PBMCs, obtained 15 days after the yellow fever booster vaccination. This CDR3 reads CASSEGGGRETQYF. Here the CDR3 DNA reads TGTGCCAGCAGTGAAGGCGGGGGCCGAGAGACCCAGTACTTC.